These 13 T cell receptor beta chains came from one sample sequenced in a study of beta chain features in type 1 diabetes. The investigators reverse transcribed all of the isolated RNA, so they sequenced expressed TCRB transcripts. Measured with immunoSEQ multiplex PCR; TCRdb has only the in-frame clones, and not every one. The sample includes 130,000 to 150,000 clones, about 7% of them seen just once. The specimen sequenced was central memory CD4+ T cells from blood. All receptors derive from a woman aged 25-40 years in good health.

The V and J genes are TRBV27 and TRBJ2-3; D is perhaps TRBD2 (5 bases). Germline CDR1 reads MNHEY; CDR2 reads SMNVEV (reference sequence). The CDR3 runs 16 residues. With 2 bases removed from V and 0 bases from J, the gap between germline ends came to 12 bases. The chain's CDR3 is CASSLKSGSSTDTQYF. CDR3 sequence (DNA): TGTGCCAGCAGTTTAAAATCGGGATCTAGCACAGATACGCAGTATTTT.

This clone showed up just a few times. This chain connects TRBV29-1 to TRBJ1-2; 9 nucleotides agree with TRBD1. This CDR3 has 13 residues. V shed 6 bases, J shed 2 bases, and the junction held 4 bases outside the gene matches. CDR1 and CDR2 (germline): SQVTM, ANQGSEA. In nucleotides, the CDR3 is TGCAGCGTCACAGGGGGCCTAAACTATGGCTACACCTTC. Translated, it gives CSVTGGLNYGYTF.

This clone was seen a few times. The gene calls are TRBV5-4 and TRBJ1-1; D might be TRBD1 (5 bases). V lost 6 bases and J 3 bases, leaving 18 bases between the germline ends. This CDR3 comprises 15 residues. From germline, CDR1 is SGHNT and CDR2 YYREEE (reference sequence). Here the CDR3 reads CASIVHPRQHTEAFF. The CDR3 region has the DNA TGTGCCAGCATCGTACATCCGAGACAGCACACTGAAGCTTTCTTT.

This chain's CDR3 is CASSETVPGETQYF. CDR3 coding DNA: TGTGCCAGCAGCGAGACAGTTCCCGGAGAGACCCAGTACTTC. This rearrangement joins TRBV9 to TRBJ2-5; tentatively, D is TRBD1 (5 bases). CDR3 length: 14 amino acids. Germline V gene data show CDR1 as SGDLS and CDR2 as YYNGEE. V was clipped by 3 bases and J by 4 bases, with 13 bases between them.

The CDR3 DNA follows: TGTGCCAGCTCACCCCCCACGGGGAGCTCCTACAATGAGCAGTTCTTC. Translating it yields CASSPPTGSSYNEQFF. The chain recombines TRBV18 with TRBJ2-1, with D possibly matching TRBD2 (5 bases). With 3 bases removed from V and 0 bases from J, the gap between germline ends came to 12 bases. The CDR3 has 16 amino acids. Germline values: CDR1 KGHSH, CDR2 LQKENI.

This clone has a handful of counts. The chain couples TRBV18 to TRBJ2-1; 8 positions agree with TRBD2. This CDR3 contains 15 residues. CDR1 and CDR2 (germline): KGHSH, LQKENI. With 0 bases clipped from V and 4 bases from J, the junction kept 2 bases outside the gene matches. The CDR3 coding sequence is TGTGCCAGCTCACCACCGGCTAGCGGGTACAATGAGCAGTTCTTC. Protein: CASSPPASGYNEQFF.

The V gene is TRBV4-1, the J gene TRBJ2-1; 12 bases fit TRBD2. V dropped 1 base and J dropped 6; count of bases not matched to a gene: 1. In germline, CDR1 is MGHRA, CDR2 YSYEKL. This CDR3 is built from 15 residues. This CDR3 is CASSQGLAGANEQFF. In DNA form, the CDR3 reads TGCGCCAGCAGCCAAGGACTAGCGGGGGCCAATGAGCAGTTCTTC.

The chain employs TRBV5-6 and TRBJ2-3, with TRBD1 as a possible D gene (5 bases). Trimming cost V 2 bases and J 6 bases, with 10 bases left between them. Germline CDR1 and CDR2: SGHDT and YYEEEE. The CDR3 consists of 13 residues. The CDR3 DNA follows: TGTGCCAGCAGCTTAAGGGGTTATGATACGCAGTATTTT. This encodes CASSLRGYDTQYF. Full variable domain (rest looked up from reference TRBV5-6 and TRBJ2-3): DAGVTQSPTHLIKTRGQQVTLRCSPKSGHDTVSWYQQALGQGPQFIFQYYEEEERQRGNFPDRFSGHQFPNYSSELNVNALLLGDSALYLCASSLRGYDTQYFGPGTRLTVL.

This clone has more than one count but fewer than ten. The CDR3, as DNA: TGTGCCAGCAGTTACTTTAAGAACACCGGGGAGCTGTTTTTT. Translated: CASSYFKNTGELFF. This chain connects TRBV6-6 to TRBJ2-2; no firm D call. The CDR3 consists of 14 residues. V was pared by 1 base and J by 1 base, with 4 bases between. Germline V gene sequence: CDR1 MNHNY, CDR2 SVGAGI (reference sequence).

This clone was observed a few times. This rearrangement joins TRBV7-3 to TRBJ2-1, with 11 bases matching TRBD2. This CDR3 spans 18 amino acids. CDR1 and CDR2 (germline): SGHTA, FQGTGA. Germline trimming cut 5 bases from V and 5 bases from J; bases unmatched to any gene: 14. The CDR3 DNA follows: TGTGCCAGCAGCCCAGAGACATTAGCGGGAGGGCCCAACAATGAGCAGTTCTTC. Amino acids: CASSPETLAGGPNNEQFF.

This clone was detected only a few times. The chain uses TRBV28 and TRBJ1-1, with 7 bases that match TRBD1. CDR1 and CDR2 from the germline V gene are MDHEN and SYDVKM. With 6 bases clipped from V and 4 bases from J, the junction kept 11 bases outside the gene matches. This CDR3 spans 15 amino acids. Written as DNA, the CDR3 is TGTGCCAGCAGCCCGGGCGGCAGGGGGGCCACTGAAGCTTTCTTT. Translated: CASSPGGRGATEAFF.

The chain uses TRBV7-2 and TRBJ2-7; 12 nucleotides line up with TRBD2. The length of the CDR3 is 17 residues. Germline assignment: CDR1 SGHTA and CDR2 FQGNSA. V lost 5 bases, J lost 1 base, and 9 bases stayed unmatched. CDR3 nucleotide sequence: TGTGCCAGCAGCCAGACTAGCGGGAGAGGTACGTCCTACGAGCAGTACTTC. It codes for CASSQTSGRGTSYEQYF. Full variable domain (outside the CDR3, taken from reference TRBV7-2 and TRBJ2-7): GAGVSQSPSNKVTEKGKDVELRCDPISGHTALYWYRQSLGQGLEFLIYFQGNSAPDKSGLPSDRFSAERTGGSVSTLTIQRTQQEDSAVYLCASSQTSGRGTSYEQYFGPGTRLTVT.

This clone was recorded a few times. J is TRBJ2-3 and V is TRBV28; 14 bases line up with TRBD2. Germline CDR1 is MDHEN and CDR2 is SYDVKM. The length of the CDR3 is 18 residues. J was trimmed by 3 bases and V by 3 bases; bases with no gene match: 8. Here the CDR3 reads CASSFAYGTSGRTDTQYF. The CDR3 coding sequence is TGTGCCAGCAGTTTTGCGTATGGGACTAGCGGGAGAACAGATACGCAGTATTTT.